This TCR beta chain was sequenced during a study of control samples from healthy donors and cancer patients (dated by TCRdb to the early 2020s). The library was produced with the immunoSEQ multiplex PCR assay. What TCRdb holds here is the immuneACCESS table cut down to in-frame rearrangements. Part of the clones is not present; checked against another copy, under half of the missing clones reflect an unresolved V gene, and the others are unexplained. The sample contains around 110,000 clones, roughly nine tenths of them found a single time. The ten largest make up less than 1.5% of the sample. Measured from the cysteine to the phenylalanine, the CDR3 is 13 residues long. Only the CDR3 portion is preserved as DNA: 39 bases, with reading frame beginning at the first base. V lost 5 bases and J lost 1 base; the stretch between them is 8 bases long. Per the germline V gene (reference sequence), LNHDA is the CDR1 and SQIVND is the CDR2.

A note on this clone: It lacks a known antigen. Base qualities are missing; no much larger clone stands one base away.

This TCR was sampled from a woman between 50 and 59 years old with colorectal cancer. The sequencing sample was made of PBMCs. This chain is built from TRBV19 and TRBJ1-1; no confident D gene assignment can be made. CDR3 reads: CASSEQTNTEAFF. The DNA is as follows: TGTGCCAGTAGTGAACAAACGAACACTGAAGCTTTCTTT. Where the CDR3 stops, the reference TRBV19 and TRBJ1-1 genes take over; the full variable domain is DGGITQSPKYLFRKEGQNVTLSCEQNLNHDAMYWYRQDPGQGLRLIYYSQIVNDFQKGDIAEGYSVSREKKESFPLTVTSAQKNPTAFYLCASSEQTNTEAFFGQGTRLTVV.